The source of this T cell receptor (beta chain) is a study of T cell repertoires in cytomegalovirus infection. Study at large: Both CMV infection and a matching HLA type were indicated by public TCR beta signatures.

TCRdb fed the reads into MiXCR, producing one record per CDR3 protein. The table lists about 490,000 distinct CDR3 sequences, around a quarter of them singletons. The TCR comes from a human donor in good health (CMV status not recorded). Some clones in this sample may be carry-over from other donors' samples. The specimen sequenced was PBMCs.

The CDR3 coding sequence is TGTGCCAGCAGCGTCGACAGGAGCTCCTACAATGAGCAGTTCTTC. Encoded protein: CASSVDRSSYNEQFF. The V gene is TRBV11-3, the J gene TRBJ2-1; tentative D call: TRBD1 (6 bases). Germline V lookup: CDR1 SGHNT, CDR2 YENEEA. V gave up 5 bases and J gave up 0 bases, with 11 bases separating them. The CDR3 is 15 amino acids.